This T cell receptor (beta chain) was recovered during a study of T cell responses to AZD1222 COVID-19 vaccine. General study points: The breadth and depth of Spike-specific TCRs increased once two AZD1222 doses had been given. It was only a handful of AZD1222 recipients who were seropositive at baseline.

Generated by immunoSEQ multiplex PCR, the TCRdb table keeps only in-frame clones and is missing some. The sample lists tens of thousands of clones, 83% occurring once. A note on this clone: As yet, its antigen is unknown.

This CDR3 is 17 amino acids long. Trimming stripped 6 bases from V and 3 bases from J, with 21 bases between. Germline values: CDR1 WSHSY, CDR2 SAAADI. Second doses were pooled across both intervals (about 4 or about 12 weeks). The receptor comes from an adult who received the AZD1222 COVID-19 vaccine. J is TRBJ1-5 and V is TRBV10-2; TRBD1 is a possible D gene (6 bases). Material: peripheral blood, obtained 28 days after the second AZD1222 dose. The CDR3 region is CASSQGQFPQNNQPQHF. The CDR3 DNA reads as TGCGCCAGCAGCCAAGGACAGTTTCCCCAAAACAATCAGCCCCAGCATTTT.